This record looks at one T cell receptor (beta chain) sequence and its context. The CDR3 is made up of 15 amino acids. Trimming removed 7 bases at V and 0 bases at J, with 13 bases between. Germline lookup yields CDR1 LGHDT and CDR2 YNNKEL (reference sequence). The study drew participants aged roughly 18 to 95 years from roughly 25 US areas. These data belong to a study of blood T cell repertoires in COVID-19. Study-wide context: Whether acute or convalescent, the COVID-19 samples came from the United States, Italy and Spain.

The repertoire was sequenced with immunoSEQ multiplex PCR; TCRdb's copy has only in-frame clones and lacks some. The data hold 250,000 to 350,000 clones, with roughly 90% observed a single time. This sequence originates from a woman aged 30 to 39 who had recovered from COVID-19. This sequence joins TRBV3-1 (or the pseudogene TRBV3-2) and TRBJ1-3; D not resolved. Sample: PBMCs or T cells enriched from blood (not recorded which). The CDR3 sequence: CASTQTHGSGNTIYF. The CDR3 nucleotides read TGTGCCAGCACACAGACCCACGGCTCTGGAAACACCATATATTTT.